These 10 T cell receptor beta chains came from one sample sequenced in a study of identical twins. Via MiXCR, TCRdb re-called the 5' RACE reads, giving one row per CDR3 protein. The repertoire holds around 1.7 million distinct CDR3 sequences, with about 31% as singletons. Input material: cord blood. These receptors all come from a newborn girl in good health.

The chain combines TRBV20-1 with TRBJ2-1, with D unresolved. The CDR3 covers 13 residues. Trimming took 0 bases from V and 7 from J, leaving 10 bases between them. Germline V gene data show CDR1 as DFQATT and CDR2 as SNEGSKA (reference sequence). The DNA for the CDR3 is TGCAGTGCTAGAGATCCCCTTAGGAATGAGCAGTTCTTC. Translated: CSARDPLRNEQFF.

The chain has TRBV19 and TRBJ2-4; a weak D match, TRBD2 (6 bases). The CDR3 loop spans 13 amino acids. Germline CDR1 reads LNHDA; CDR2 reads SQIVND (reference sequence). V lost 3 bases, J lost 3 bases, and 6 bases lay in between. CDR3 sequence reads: CASSIGSKNIQYF. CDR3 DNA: TGTGCCAGTAGTATCGGGAGCAAAAACATTCAGTACTTC.

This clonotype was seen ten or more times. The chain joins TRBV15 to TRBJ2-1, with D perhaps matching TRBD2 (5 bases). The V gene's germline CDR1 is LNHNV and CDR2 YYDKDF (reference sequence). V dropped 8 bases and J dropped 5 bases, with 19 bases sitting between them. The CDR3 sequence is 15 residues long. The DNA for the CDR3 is TGTGCCACCCTCGATCAGGCTAGCATCCACAATGAGCAGTTCTTC. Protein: CATLDQASIHNEQFF. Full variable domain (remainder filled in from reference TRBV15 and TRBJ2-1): DAMVIQNPRYQVTQFGKPVTLSCSQTLNHNVMYWYQQKSSQAPKLLFHYYDKDFNNEADTPDNFQSRRPNTSFCFLDIRSPGLGDTAMYLCATLDQASIHNEQFFGPGTRLTVL.

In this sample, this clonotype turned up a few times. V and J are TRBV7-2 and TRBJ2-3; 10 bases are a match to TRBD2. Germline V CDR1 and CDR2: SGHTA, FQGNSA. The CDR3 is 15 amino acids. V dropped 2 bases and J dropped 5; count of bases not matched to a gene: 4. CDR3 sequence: CASSLSLAGVDTQYF. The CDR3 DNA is TGTGCCAGCAGCTTAAGTCTAGCGGGGGTAGATACGCAGTATTTT.

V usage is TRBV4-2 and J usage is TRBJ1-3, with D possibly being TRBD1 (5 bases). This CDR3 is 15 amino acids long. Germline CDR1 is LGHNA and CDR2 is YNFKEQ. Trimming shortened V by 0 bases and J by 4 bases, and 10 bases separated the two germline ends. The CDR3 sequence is CASSQEAGRGNTIYF. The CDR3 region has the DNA TGTGCCAGCAGCCAAGAGGCAGGGAGAGGAAACACCATATATTTT.

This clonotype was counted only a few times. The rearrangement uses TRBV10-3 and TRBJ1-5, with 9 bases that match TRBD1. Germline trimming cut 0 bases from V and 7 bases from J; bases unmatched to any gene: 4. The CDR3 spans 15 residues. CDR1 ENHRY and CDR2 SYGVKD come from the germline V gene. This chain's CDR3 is CAISESRDRDQPQHF. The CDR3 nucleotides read TGTGCCATCAGTGAGTCACGGGACAGGGACCAGCCCCAGCATTTT.

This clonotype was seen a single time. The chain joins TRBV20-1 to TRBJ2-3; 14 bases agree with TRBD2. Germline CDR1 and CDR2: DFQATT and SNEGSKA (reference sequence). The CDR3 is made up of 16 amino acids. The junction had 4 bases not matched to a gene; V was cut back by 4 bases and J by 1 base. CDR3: CSANPGLAGGTDTQYF. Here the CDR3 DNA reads TGCAGTGCTAACCCGGGACTAGCGGGGGGCACAGATACGCAGTATTTT.

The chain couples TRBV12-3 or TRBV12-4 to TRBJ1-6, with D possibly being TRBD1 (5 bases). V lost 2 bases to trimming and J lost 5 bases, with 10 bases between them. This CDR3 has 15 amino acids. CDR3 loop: CASSLWGVDNSPLHF. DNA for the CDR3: TGTGCCAGCAGTTTATGGGGGGTTGATAATTCACCCCTCCACTTT.

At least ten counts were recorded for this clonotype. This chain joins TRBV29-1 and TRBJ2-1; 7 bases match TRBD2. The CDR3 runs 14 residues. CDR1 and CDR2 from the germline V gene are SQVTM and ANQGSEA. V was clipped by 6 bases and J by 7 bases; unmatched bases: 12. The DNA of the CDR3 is TGCAGCGTAAGGGGCGGGAGTGAGTGGAATGAGCAGTTCTTC. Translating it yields CSVRGGSEWNEQFF.

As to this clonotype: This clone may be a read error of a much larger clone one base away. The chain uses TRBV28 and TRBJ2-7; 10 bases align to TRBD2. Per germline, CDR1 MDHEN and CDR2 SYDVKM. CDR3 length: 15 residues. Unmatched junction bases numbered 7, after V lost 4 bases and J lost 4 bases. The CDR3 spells CASSSLSGRVYEQYF. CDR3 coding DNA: TGTGCCAGCAGTTCGCTCAGCGGGAGGGTTTACGAGCAGTACTTC. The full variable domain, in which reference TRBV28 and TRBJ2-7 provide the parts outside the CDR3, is DVKVTQSSRYLVKRTGEKVFLECVQDMDHENMFWYRQDPGLGLRLIYFSYDVKMKEKGDIPEGYSVSREKKERFSLILESASTNQTSMYLCASSSLSGRVYEQYFGPGTRLTVT.